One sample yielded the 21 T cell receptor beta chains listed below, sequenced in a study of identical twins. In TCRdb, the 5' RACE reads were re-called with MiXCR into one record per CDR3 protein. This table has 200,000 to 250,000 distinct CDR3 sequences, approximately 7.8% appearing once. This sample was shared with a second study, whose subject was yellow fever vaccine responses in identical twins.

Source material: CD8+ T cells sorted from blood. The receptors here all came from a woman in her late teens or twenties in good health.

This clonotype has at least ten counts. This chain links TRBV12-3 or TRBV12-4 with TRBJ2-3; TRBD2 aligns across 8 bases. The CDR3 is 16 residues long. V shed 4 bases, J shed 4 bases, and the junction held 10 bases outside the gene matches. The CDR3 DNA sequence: TGTGCCAGCAGTTCCCCGGGAGGGCTTCTTGCAGATACGCAGTATTTT. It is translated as CASSSPGGLLADTQYF.

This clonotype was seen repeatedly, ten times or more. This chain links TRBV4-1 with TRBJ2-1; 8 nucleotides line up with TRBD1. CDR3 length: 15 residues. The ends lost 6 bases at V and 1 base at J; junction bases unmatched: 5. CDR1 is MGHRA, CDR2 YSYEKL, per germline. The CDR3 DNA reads TGCGCCAGCAGTTCCACAGGGGGTTCCTACAATGAGCAGTTCTTC. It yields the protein CASSSTGGSYNEQFF.

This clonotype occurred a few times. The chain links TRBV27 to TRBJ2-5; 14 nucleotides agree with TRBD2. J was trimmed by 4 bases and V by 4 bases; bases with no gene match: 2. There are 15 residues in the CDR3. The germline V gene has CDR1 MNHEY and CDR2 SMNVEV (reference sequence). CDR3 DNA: TGTGCCAGCAGTTCCGGACTAGCGGGAGGAGAGACCCAGTACTTC. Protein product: CASSSGLAGGETQYF.

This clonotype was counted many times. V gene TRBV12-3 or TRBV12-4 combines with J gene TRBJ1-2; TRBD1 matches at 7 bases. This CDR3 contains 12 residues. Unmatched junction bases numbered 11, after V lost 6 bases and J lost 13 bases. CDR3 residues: CASSYTGVLLTF. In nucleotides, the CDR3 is TGTGCCAGCAGCTACACAGGGGTTTTGCTCACCTTC.

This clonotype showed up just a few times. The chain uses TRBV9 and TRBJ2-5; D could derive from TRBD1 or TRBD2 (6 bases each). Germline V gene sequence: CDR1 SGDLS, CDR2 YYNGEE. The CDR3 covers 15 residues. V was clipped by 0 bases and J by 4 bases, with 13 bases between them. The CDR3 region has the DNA TGTGCCAGCAGCGTAGCGGGGGCCGGGGCAGAGACCCAGTACTTC. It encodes CASSVAGAGAETQYF.

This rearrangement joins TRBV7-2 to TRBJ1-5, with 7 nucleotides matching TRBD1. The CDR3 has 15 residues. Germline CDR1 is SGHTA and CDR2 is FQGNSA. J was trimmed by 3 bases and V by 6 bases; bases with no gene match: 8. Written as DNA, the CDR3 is TGTGCCAGCAGTCGTGCGACAGGGAACAATCAGCCCCAGCATTTT. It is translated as CASSRATGNNQPQHF.

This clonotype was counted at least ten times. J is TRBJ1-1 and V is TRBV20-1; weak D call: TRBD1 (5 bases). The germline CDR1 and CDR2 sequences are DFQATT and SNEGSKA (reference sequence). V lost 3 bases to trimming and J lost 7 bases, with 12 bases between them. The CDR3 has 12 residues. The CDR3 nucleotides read TGCAGTGCTAGTGGGACCCGGGATGAAGCTTTCTTT. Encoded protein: CSASGTRDEAFF.

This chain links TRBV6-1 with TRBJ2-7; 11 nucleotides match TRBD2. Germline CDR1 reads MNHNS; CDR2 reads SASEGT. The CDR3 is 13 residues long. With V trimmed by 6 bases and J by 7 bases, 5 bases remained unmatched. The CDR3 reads CASRLAGVGEQYF. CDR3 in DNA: TGTGCCAGCAGACTAGCGGGAGTAGGGGAGCAGTACTTC.

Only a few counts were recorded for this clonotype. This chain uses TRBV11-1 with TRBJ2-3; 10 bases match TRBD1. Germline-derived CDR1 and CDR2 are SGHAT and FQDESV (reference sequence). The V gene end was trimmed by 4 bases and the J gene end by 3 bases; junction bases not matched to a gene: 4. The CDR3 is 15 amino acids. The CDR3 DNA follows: TGTGCCAGCAGCTGGACAGGGGGTGCGACAGATACGCAGTATTTT. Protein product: CASSWTGGATDTQYF.

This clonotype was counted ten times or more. The CDR3 loop reads CASSPYGSNQPQHF. For the CDR3, the DNA is TGTGCCAGCAGCCCCTACGGTAGCAATCAGCCCCAGCATTTT. The rearrangement joins TRBV12-3 or TRBV12-4 to TRBJ1-5, with D uncertain. CDR3 length: 14 amino acids. The germline V and J ends were trimmed by 6 bases and 0 bases, with 9 bases remaining between them.

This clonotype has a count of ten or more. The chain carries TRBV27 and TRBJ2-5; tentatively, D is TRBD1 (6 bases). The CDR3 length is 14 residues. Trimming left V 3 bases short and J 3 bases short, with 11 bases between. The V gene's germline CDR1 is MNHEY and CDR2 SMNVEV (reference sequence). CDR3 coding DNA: TGTGCCAGCAGTTTCCGACGGACAGAAGAGACCCAGTACTTC. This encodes CASSFRRTEETQYF.

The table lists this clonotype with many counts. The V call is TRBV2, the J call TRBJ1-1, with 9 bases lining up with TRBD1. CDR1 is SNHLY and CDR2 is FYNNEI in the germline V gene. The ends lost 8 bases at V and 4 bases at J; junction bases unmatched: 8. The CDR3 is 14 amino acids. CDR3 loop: CASPWTGEITEAFF. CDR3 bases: TGTGCCAGCCCCTGGACAGGGGAAATCACTGAAGCTTTCTTT.

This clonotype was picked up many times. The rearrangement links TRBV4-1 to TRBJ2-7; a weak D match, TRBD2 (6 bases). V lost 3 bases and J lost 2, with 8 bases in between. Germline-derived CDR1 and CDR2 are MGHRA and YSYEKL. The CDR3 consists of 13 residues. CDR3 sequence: CASSQEGPYEQYF. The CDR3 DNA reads TGCGCCAGCAGCCAGGAGGGGCCCTACGAGCAGTACTTC.

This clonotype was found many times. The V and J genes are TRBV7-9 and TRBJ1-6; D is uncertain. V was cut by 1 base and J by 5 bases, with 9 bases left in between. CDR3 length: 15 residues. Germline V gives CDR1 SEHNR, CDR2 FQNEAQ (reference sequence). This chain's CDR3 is CASSLGGLDNSPLHF. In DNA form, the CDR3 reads TGTGCCAGCAGCTTAGGGGGTTTGGATAATTCACCCCTCCACTTT. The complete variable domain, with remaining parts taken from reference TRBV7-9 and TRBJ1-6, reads DTGVSQNPRHKITKRGQNVTFRCDPISEHNRLYWYRQTLGQGPEFLTYFQNEAQLEKSRLLSDRFSAERPKGSFSTLEIQRTEQGDSAMYLCASSLGGLDNSPLHFGNGTRLTVT.

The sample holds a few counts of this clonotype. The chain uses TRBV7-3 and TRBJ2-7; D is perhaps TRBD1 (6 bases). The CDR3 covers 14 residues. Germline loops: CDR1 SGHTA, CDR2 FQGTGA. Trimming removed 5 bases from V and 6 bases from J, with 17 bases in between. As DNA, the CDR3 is TGTGCCAGCAGCCCTGGGGGCTGGTCTGGCGAGCAGTACTTC. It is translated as CASSPGGWSGEQYF.

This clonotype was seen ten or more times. In DNA form, the CDR3 reads TGTGCCAGCAGCGAAGCGTTACTCGGAGATACGCAGTATTTT. Its translation is CASSEALLGDTQYF. The genes are TRBV5-6 and TRBJ2-3; unclear D gene. The germline V and J ends were trimmed by 4 bases and 5 bases, with 14 bases remaining between them. The CDR3 has 14 amino acids. Germline loops: CDR1 SGHDT, CDR2 YYEEEE.

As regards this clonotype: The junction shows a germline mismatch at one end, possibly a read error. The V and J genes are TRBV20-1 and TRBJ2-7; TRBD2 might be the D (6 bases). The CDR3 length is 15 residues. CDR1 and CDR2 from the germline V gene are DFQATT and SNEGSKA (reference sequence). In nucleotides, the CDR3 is TGCTGTGCTAGAACCGTGGAGGGAAACTCCTACGAGCAGTACTTC. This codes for CCARTVEGNSYEQYF.

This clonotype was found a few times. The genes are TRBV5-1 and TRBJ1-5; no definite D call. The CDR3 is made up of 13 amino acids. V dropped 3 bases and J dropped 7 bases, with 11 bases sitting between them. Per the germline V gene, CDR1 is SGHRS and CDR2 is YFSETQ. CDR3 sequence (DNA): TGCGCCAGCAGCTCCGATATGGGCCAGCCCCAGCATTTT. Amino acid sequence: CASSSDMGQPQHF.

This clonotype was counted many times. The CDR3 region is CSVEGRGLNGTDTQYF. DNA of the CDR3: TGCAGCGTTGAAGGCAGGGGGCTGAACGGCACAGATACGCAGTATTTT. The chain recombines TRBV29-1 with TRBJ2-3; 8 nucleotides agree with TRBD1. V shed 1 base and J 1 base; nucleotides not matched to a gene: 7. The CDR3 loop spans 16 amino acids. Looked up from germline, CDR1 is SQVTM and CDR2 is ANQGSEA.

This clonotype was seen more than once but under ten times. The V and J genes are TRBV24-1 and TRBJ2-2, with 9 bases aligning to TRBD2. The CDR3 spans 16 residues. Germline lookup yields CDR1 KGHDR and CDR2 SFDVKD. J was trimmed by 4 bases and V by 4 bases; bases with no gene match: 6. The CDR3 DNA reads TGTGCCACCAGTGAAGGTAGCGGGAGACGCACCGGGGAGCTGTTTTTT. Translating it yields CATSEGSGRRTGELFF.

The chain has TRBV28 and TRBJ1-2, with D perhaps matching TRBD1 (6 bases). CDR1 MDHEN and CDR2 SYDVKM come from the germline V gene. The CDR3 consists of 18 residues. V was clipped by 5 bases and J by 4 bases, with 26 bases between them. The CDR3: CASSGLPLGDTSGYGYTF. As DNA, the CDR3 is TGTGCCAGCAGTGGCCTCCCTCTGGGGGACACATCTGGCTATGGCTACACCTTC.